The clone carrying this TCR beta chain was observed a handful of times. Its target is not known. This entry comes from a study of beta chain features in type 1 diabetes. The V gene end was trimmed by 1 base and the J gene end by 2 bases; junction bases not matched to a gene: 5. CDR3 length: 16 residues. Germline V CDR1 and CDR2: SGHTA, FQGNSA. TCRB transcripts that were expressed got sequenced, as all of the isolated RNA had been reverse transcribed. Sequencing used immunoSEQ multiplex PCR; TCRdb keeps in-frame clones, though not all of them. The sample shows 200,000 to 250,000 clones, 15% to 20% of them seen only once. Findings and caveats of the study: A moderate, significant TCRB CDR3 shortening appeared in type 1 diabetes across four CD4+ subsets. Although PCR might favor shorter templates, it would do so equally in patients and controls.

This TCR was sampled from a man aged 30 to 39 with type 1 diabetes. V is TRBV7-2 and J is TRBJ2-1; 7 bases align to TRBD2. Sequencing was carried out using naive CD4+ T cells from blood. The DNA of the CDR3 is TGTGCCAGCAGCTTAGGCAGGAGCGGGGCCTACAATGAGCAGTTCTTC. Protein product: CASSLGRSGAYNEQFF.